The sequence of this TCR beta chain was determined in a study of blood T cell repertoires in COVID-19. Study-wide background: Specimens from acute and convalescent COVID-19 originated in the United States, Italy and Spain. The analysed material was cDNA or gDNA that came from T cells, B-cell-depleted T cells, or PBMCs.

Study members were between about 18 and 100 years old and lived in 24 US regions. CDR3 size: 12 residues. V was cut by 1 base and J by 5 bases, with 3 bases left in between. Germline V gene sequence: CDR1 SGHDT, CDR2 YYEEEE. In the authors' workflow: Reference gene primer amplification gave nucleated cell count estimates. The assay was immunoSEQ multiplex PCR, and TCRdb's table has in-frame clones only and misses some. D and trimming were read from the DNA, whereas the V and J calls and clone size are those reported in that table. This sample has 200,000 to 300,000 clones; around 88% occur once, and the top ten carry about 2.5%.

The material sequenced was PBMCs or T cells enriched from blood (not recorded which). This clonotype was sampled from a woman aged 35 to 49 with acute COVID-19. The chain carries TRBV5-6 and TRBJ2-2, with D uncertain. CDR3 sequence reads: CASSLPTGELFF. CDR3 in DNA: TGTGCCAGCAGCTTGCCGACCGGGGAGCTGTTTTTT.